This T cell receptor beta chain stems from a study of T cell responses to AZD1222 COVID-19 vaccine. Study-level findings and limits: Nearly half of unique spike-specific TCRs reportedly avoided B.1.351 and B.1.1.7 mutated regions. Once two AZD1222 doses were given, Spike-specific TCR breadth and depth went up.

Points on this clone: What it recognizes is unknown.

Profiled with immunoSEQ multiplex PCR; TCRdb holds only in-frame clones, not every one. The sample holds more than 85,000 clones, about four fifths seen once. V was clipped by 4 bases and J by 2 bases; unmatched bases: 7. Germline V gene lookup returns CDR1 SGHDT and CDR2 YYEEEE. The CDR3 runs 16 residues. The chain uses TRBV5-6 and TRBJ1-3, with TRBD1 matching 9 bases. Specimen: peripheral blood, collected on day 0 of AZD1222 vaccination. This clonotype was sampled from an adult in good health. This CDR3 reads CASSLPGQGAGNTIYF. The CDR3 region has the DNA TGTGCCAGCAGCCTCCCGGGACAGGGCGCTGGAAACACCATATATTTT.